The clone carrying this T cell receptor beta chain appeared many times. A read error may account for a junction end that differs from germline. This record comes from a study of T cells in Graves' hyperthyroidism and ophthalmopathy. Study details: Peripheral blood collection took place at initial diagnosis, before any treatment.

The cohort's ophthalmopathy patients, a group with duration under 3 months, had a Clinical Activity Score of at least 3 and a NOSPECS grade of at least 4. The study excluded patients with uncontrolled infection, other autoimmune disease, pregnancy or lactation. Each diagnosis drew on symptoms, thyroxine, TRAb, thyroid ultrasound and orbital computed tomography findings. RNA transcripts gave rise to amplified TCR beta CDR3 regions. First-round RT-PCR with HTBI primers amplified the TCR CDR3 region. TCRdb independently ran MiXCR on the multiplex PCR reads; one entry per CDR3 protein. The table shows about 400,000 distinct CDR3 sequences, with approximately 14% occurring only once. The receptor was isolated from an older woman with Graves' ophthalmopathy. What was sequenced was blood.

The CDR3 reads CVSTEAGEQFF. The DNA of the CDR3 is TGTGTCAGCACTGAGGCGGGTGAGCAGTTCTTC. The chain is built from TRBV2 and TRBJ2-1; tentative D call: TRBD2 (5 bases). The CDR3 spans 11 residues. The germline V gene encodes CDR1 SNHLY and CDR2 FYNNEI.